This T cell receptor (beta chain) came from a study of long-term antiretroviral therapy in people with HIV. Study-level results: At every time point, clones expanded before ART dominated the repertoire.

Remarks on this clone: The target antigen is unknown.

One or more pre-ART and two or more post-ART PBMC samples were available from each donor. Runs used v3.0 of the immunoSEQ assay and were done at survey level. Sequencing set out to capture roughly 40,000-55,000 T-cell genomes per sample. The table came from immunoSEQ multiplex PCR; TCRdb's copy has only in-frame clones and leaves some out. The table lists approximately 15,000 clones, roughly 73% of them singletons, with around 16% in the top ten. Germline V CDR1 and CDR2: MNHEY, SVGAGI. Trimming shortened V by 0 bases and J by 3 bases, and 9 bases separated the two germline ends. The CDR3 is made up of 16 amino acids.

The input for sequencing was unsorted PBMCs, taken approximately 2.1 years before starting antiretroviral therapy. The source of this sequence is a man aged 25 to 40 with HIV. This sequence joins TRBV6-5 and TRBJ2-6; D is unclear. The CDR3 loop reads CASSYSIAGGANVLTF. In nucleotides, the CDR3 is TGTGCCAGCAGTTACTCGATAGCCGGTGGGGCCAACGTCCTGACTTTC.